This T cell receptor beta chain was recovered during a study of control samples from healthy donors and cancer patients. Trimming pared 2 bases from V and 0 bases from J, leaving 12 bases between. This CDR3 comprises 15 residues. Germline CDR1 SGHDT, CDR2 YYEEEE. The protocol was immunoSEQ multiplex PCR, while the TCRdb copy is restricted to in-frame clones and leaves out a portion. Among about 83,000 clones, about nine tenths were seen once, and the ten largest hold roughly 15%. V and J are TRBV5-6 and TRBJ2-7, with D uncertain. The TCR was taken from a man aged 50-60 years in good health. Specimen: blood. The CDR3 DNA reads TGTGCCAGCAGCTTCCTCCGGGCCATCTCCTACGAGCAGTACTTC. It is translated as CASSFLRAISYEQYF. Full variable domain (outside the CDR3, taken from reference TRBV5-6 and TRBJ2-7): DAGVTQSPTHLIKTRGQQVTLRCSPKSGHDTVSWYQQALGQGPQFIFQYYEEEERQRGNFPDRFSGHQFPNYSSELNVNALLLGDSALYLCASSFLRAISYEQYFGPGTRLTVT.